Presented here are 26 T cell receptor beta chains from one specimen sequenced in a study of blood T cell repertoires in COVID-19. Repertoires were generated with immunoSEQ multiplex PCR, while TCRdb's copy carries only in-frame clones and drops some. The table records about 250,000 clones, 75% to 85% of them present only once. Specimen: PBMCs or T cells enriched from blood (not recorded which). The receptors stem from a woman aged 45-59 years with acute COVID-19.

The chain carries TRBV27 and TRBJ2-7; maybe TRBD1 (5 bases). The CDR3 totals 13 residues. Trimming stripped 10 bases from V and 3 bases from J, with 16 bases between. Germline CDR1 MNHEY, CDR2 SMNVEV (reference sequence). CDR3: CAKNRSSYYEQYF. CDR3 nucleotide sequence: TGTGCCAAGAACAGGTCCTCCTACTACGAGCAGTACTTC.

This clone has just one count. The chain uses TRBV4-3 and TRBJ2-2, with a weak D call TRBD1 (6 bases). V shed 0 bases and J shed 1 base, with 12 bases lying between them. Germline V gene sequence: CDR1 LGHNA, CDR2 YSLEER. The CDR3 contains 17 residues. CDR3 coding DNA: TGCGCCAGCAGCCAAGATTTAACAGGGAGGAACACCGGGGAGCTGTTTTTT. As protein: CASSQDLTGRNTGELFF.

This CDR3 is CASSPPSPGLGNTIYF. The DNA of the CDR3 is TGTGCCAGCTCACCACCGTCCCCGGGACTCGGAAACACCATATATTTT. The gene calls are TRBV18 and TRBJ1-3; the D gene is possibly TRBD1 (5 bases). Germline V CDR1 and CDR2: KGHSH, LQKENI. The V and J ends lost 0 bases and 4 bases respectively, with 13 bases between them. This CDR3 is 16 amino acids long. Supplemented by reference TRBV18 and TRBJ1-3, the full variable domain reads NAGVMQNPRHLVRRRGQEARLRCSPMKGHSHVYWYRQLPEEGLKFMVYLQKENIIDESGMPKERFSAEFPKEGPSILRIQQVVRGDSAAYFCASSPPSPGLGNTIYFGEGSWLTVV.

The table lists this clone with many counts. The CDR3 nucleotides read TGTGCCAGCAGCCCTCGACAGGGGCTTACCTACGAGCAGTACTTC. Amino acids: CASSPRQGLTYEQYF. The V and J genes are TRBV7-9 and TRBJ2-7; 8 bases align to TRBD1. Germline V gene data show CDR1 as SEHNR and CDR2 as FQNEAQ (reference sequence). CDR3 length equals 15 residues. With V trimmed by 5 bases and J by 2 bases, 8 bases remained unmatched.

The chain uses TRBV5-1 and TRBJ2-2, with a possible D match to TRBD2 (5 bases). Germline loops: CDR1 SGHRS, CDR2 YFSETQ. The CDR3 runs to 13 residues. Trimming took 5 bases from V and 5 from J, leaving 10 bases between them. This CDR3 reads CASSLEGTGELFF. The CDR3 DNA sequence: TGCGCCAGCAGTTTAGAGGGTACCGGGGAGCTGTTTTTT. Combining the CDR3 with reference TRBV5-1 and TRBJ2-2 gives the whole variable domain KAGVTQTPRYLIKTRGQQVTLSCSPISGHRSVSWYQQTPGQGLQFLFEYFSETQRNKGNFPGRFSGRQFSNSRSEMNVSTLELGDSALYLCASSLEGTGELFFGEGSRLTVL.

This chain uses TRBV6-5 with TRBJ1-5; possibly TRBD1 for D (5 bases). From germline, CDR1 is MNHEY and CDR2 SVGAGI. Trimming took off 8 bases at V and 7 bases at J, with 15 bases between the two ends. This CDR3 region has 13 residues. CDR3 nucleotide sequence: TGTGCCAGCCACCGGACGGGGGGACAGCCCCAGCATTTT. Amino acid sequence: CASHRTGGQPQHF.

The chain has TRBV9 and TRBJ1-2; 9 bases line up with TRBD1. This CDR3 region has 15 residues. The V gene's germline CDR1 is SGDLS and CDR2 YYNGEE. The J segment lost 4 bases and the V segment lost 2 bases, leaving 6 bases of the junction unmatched. The CDR3 sequence: CASSVGQGNFYGYTF. The CDR3 DNA follows: TGTGCCAGCAGCGTGGGACAGGGCAACTTCTATGGCTACACCTTC.

This clone has just a few counts. V and J are TRBV6-2 or TRBV6-3 and TRBJ1-5; 9 bases line up with TRBD1. The junction had 0 bases not matched to a gene; V was cut back by 2 bases and J by 1 base. The length of the CDR3 is 15 residues. The germline CDR1 and CDR2 sequences are MNHEY and SVGEGT. CDR3 in amino acids: CASSYGQGSNQPQHF. The DNA of the CDR3 is TGTGCCAGCAGTTACGGACAGGGGAGCAATCAGCCCCAGCATTTT.

The V and J genes are TRBV5-4 and TRBJ2-5; no reliable D call. Trimming took off 1 base at V and 2 bases at J, with 3 bases between the two ends. CDR1 is SGHNT and CDR2 is YYREEE in the germline V gene (reference sequence). The CDR3 runs 12 residues. For the CDR3, the DNA is TGTGCCAGCAGCTTGCCACAAGAGACCCAGTACTTC. Translation gives CASSLPQETQYF.

The chain carries TRBV28 and TRBJ2-7; maybe TRBD2 (5 bases). Germline assignment: CDR1 MDHEN and CDR2 SYDVKM. Trimming stripped 3 bases from V and 3 bases from J, with 6 bases between. The CDR3 extends over 12 amino acids. The CDR3 region has the DNA TGTGCCAGCAGTTTCGGGGACTACGAGCAGTACTTC. Amino acid sequence: CASSFGDYEQYF.

The rearrangement uses TRBV7-2 and TRBJ2-2, with TRBD2 matching over 7 bases. Germline CDR1 SGHTA, CDR2 FQGNSA. Trimming cost V 5 bases and J 5 bases; bases outside gene matches: 8. The CDR3 loop spans 15 amino acids. The CDR3 protein is CASSPGGVETGELFF. The DNA for the CDR3 is TGTGCCAGCAGCCCTGGGGGGGTGGAAACCGGGGAGCTGTTTTTT.

This chain joins TRBV7-9 and TRBJ2-5; TRBD2 aligns across 10 bases. This CDR3 contains 16 residues. Germline assignment: CDR1 SEHNR and CDR2 FQNEAQ (reference sequence). The V and J ends lost 7 bases and 2 bases, in that order; junction bases with no gene match: 10. CDR3 residues: CASTKAASGGQETQYF. Written as DNA, the CDR3 is TGTGCCAGCACCAAGGCGGCTAGCGGGGGACAAGAGACCCAGTACTTC.

This chain joins TRBV5-1 and TRBJ1-1, with D hard to call. Trimming pared 1 base from V and 2 bases from J, leaving 9 bases between. Germline assignment: CDR1 SGHRS and CDR2 YFSETQ. This CDR3 has 14 amino acids. The CDR3 DNA follows: TGCGCCAGCAGCTTGTTCGGGGATAACACTGAAGCTTTCTTT. Translated, it gives CASSLFGDNTEAFF.

The chain uses TRBV5-6 and TRBJ2-1; D is possibly TRBD2 (6 bases). Germline CDR1 SGHDT, CDR2 YYEEEE. The CDR3 runs to 16 residues. V lost 3 bases and J lost 2, with 15 bases in between. CDR3 loop: CASSSDSGGTYNEQFF. CDR3 in DNA: TGTGCCAGCAGCTCGGATTCGGGCGGGACCTACAATGAGCAGTTCTTC.

The chain employs TRBV19 and TRBJ2-6, with D unclear. The V end lost 4 bases, the J end lost 0 bases, and 10 bases lay between the germline ends. Germline V gives CDR1 LNHDA, CDR2 SQIVND (reference sequence). The length of the CDR3 is 16 residues. As DNA, the CDR3 is TGTGCCAGTAGTAATCTGAGAAACTCTGGGGCCAACGTCCTGACTTTC. This gives the protein CASSNLRNSGANVLTF.

The table lists this clone with a few counts. The chain joins TRBV6-2 or TRBV6-3 to TRBJ2-7; 8 positions agree with TRBD1. With V trimmed by 1 base and J by 7 bases, 9 bases remained unmatched. From germline, CDR1 is MNHEY and CDR2 SVGEGT. This CDR3 spans 15 amino acids. The CDR3 nucleotides are TGTGCCAGCAGTTACTTCCGGACAGGGACGAGTGAGCAGTACTTC. As protein: CASSYFRTGTSEQYF.

The rearrangement joins TRBV12-3 or TRBV12-4 to TRBJ1-2; D uncertain. V was cut by 3 bases and J by 13 bases, with 12 bases left in between. CDR3 size: 11 residues. This CDR3 is CASSFRQGATF. CDR3 coding DNA: TGTGCCAGCAGTTTCCGCCAAGGAGCCACCTTC.

V is TRBV6-4 and J is TRBJ1-4, with D possibly matching TRBD1 (5 bases). Germline assignment: CDR1 MRHNA and CDR2 SNTAGT. The CDR3 is 13 residues long. The V gene lost 5 bases and the J gene lost 7 bases, with 11 bases spanning the gap. The CDR3 here is CASSRGAGEKLFF. DNA of the CDR3: TGTGCCAGCAGTCGCGGGGCTGGTGAAAAACTGTTTTTT.

The rearrangement uses TRBV6-5 and TRBJ1-3, with a tentative D call TRBD1 (5 bases). Looked up from germline, CDR1 is MNHEY and CDR2 is SVGAGI. The V end was cut by 6 bases, the J end by 5 bases, with 14 bases between. The length of the CDR3 is 14 residues. CDR3 bases: TGTGCCAGCAGCCTCGGCGGGGGTAGAAACACCATATATTTT. This sequence encodes CASSLGGGRNTIYF.

The chain uses TRBV24-1 and TRBJ2-1; possible D gene TRBD2, 6 bases. Trimming stripped 8 bases from V and 5 bases from J, with 18 bases between. From germline, CDR1 is KGHDR and CDR2 SFDVKD. This CDR3 contains 15 residues. The CDR3 DNA reads as TGTGCCACCACCCGGTCGGGACTCGCAAACAATGAGCAGTTCTTC. Its protein product is CATTRSGLANNEQFF.

This rearrangement joins TRBV4-1 to TRBJ1-5; TRBD1 matches at 8 bases. Germline-derived CDR1 and CDR2 are MGHRA and YSYEKL. The V segment lost 5 bases and the J segment 0 bases; nucleotides outside the gene matches: 12. CDR3 size: 18 residues. As DNA, the CDR3 is TGCGCCAGCAGCTCCGGGACAGGAGCAGGCTATAGCAATCAGCCCCAGCATTTT. It encodes CASSSGTGAGYSNQPQHF.

The CDR3 here is CASSSLTGYQETQYF. CDR3 sequence (DNA): TGTGCCAGCAGCTCCCTCACAGGGTACCAAGAGACCCAGTACTTC. V is TRBV7-2 and J is TRBJ2-5; TRBD1 is a possible D gene (6 bases). The CDR3 is 15 amino acids. V dropped 4 bases and J dropped 0 bases, with 12 bases sitting between them. Germline loops: CDR1 SGHTA, CDR2 FQGNSA.

This chain uses TRBV13 with TRBJ2-5; a possible D gene is TRBD2 (5 bases). The CDR3 consists of 15 residues. Trimming left V 4 bases short and J 4 bases short, with 16 bases between. Germline CDR1 reads PRHDT; CDR2 reads FYEKMQ (reference sequence). This CDR3 reads CASSSPGPGSETQYF. The CDR3 DNA sequence: TGTGCCAGCAGCTCCCCCGGGCCGGGGTCAGAGACCCAGTACTTC.

CDR3 sequence (DNA): TGCGCCAGCAGCTACGACCTACAGGGGGCTGGAAACACCATATATTTT. As protein: CASSYDLQGAGNTIYF. The J gene is TRBJ1-3, the V gene TRBV5-1; 8 positions match TRBD1. Germline-derived CDR1 and CDR2 are SGHRS and YFSETQ. The CDR3 length is 16 residues. V lost 3 bases and J lost 2; bases outside the gene matches: 7.

The chain employs TRBV7-9 and TRBJ1-2, with a tentative D call TRBD1 (5 bases). This CDR3 comprises 15 residues. The germline CDR1 and CDR2 sequences are SEHNR and FQNEAQ (reference sequence). Trimming cost V 7 bases and J 2 bases, with 17 bases left between them. CDR3 DNA sequence: TGTGCCAGCACCCCACCCACGGCAGGGAACTATGGCTACACCTTC. Its translation is CASTPPTAGNYGYTF.

This chain links TRBV7-2 with TRBJ1-1, with D tentatively TRBD1 (6 bases). Trimming took 5 bases from V and 1 from J, leaving 14 bases between them. The CDR3 has 15 residues. Germline V gives CDR1 SGHTA, CDR2 FQGNSA. The CDR3 DNA follows: TGTGCCAGCAGCCTTTCCGGGACACCGAACACTGAAGCTTTCTTT. Translation: CASSLSGTPNTEAFF. Supplemented by reference TRBV7-2 and TRBJ1-1, the full variable domain reads GAGVSQSPSNKVTEKGKDVELRCDPISGHTALYWYRQSLGQGLEFLIYFQGNSAPDKSGLPSDRFSAERTGGSVSTLTIQRTQQEDSAVYLCASSLSGTPNTEAFFGQGTRLTVV.